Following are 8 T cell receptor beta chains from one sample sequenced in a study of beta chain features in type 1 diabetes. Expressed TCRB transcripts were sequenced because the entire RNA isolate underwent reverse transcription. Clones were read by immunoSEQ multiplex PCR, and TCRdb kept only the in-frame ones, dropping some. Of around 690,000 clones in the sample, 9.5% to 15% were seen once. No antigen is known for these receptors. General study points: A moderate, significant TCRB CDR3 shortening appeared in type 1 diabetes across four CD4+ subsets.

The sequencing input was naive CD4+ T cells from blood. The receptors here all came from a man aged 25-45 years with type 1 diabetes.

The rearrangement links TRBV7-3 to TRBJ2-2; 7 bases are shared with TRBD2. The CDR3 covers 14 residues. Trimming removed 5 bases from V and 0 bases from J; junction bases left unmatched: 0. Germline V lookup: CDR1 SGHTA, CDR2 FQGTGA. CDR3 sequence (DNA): TGTGCCAGCAGCGGGACTACGAACACCGGGGAGCTGTTTTTT. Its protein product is CASSGTTNTGELFF.

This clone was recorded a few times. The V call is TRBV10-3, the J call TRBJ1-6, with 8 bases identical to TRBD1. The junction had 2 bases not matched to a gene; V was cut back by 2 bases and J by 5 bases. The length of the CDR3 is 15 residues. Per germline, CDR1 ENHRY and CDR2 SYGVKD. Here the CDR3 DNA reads TGTGCCATCAGTGAGAGGGGACAGGATAATTCACCCCTCCACTTT. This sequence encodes CAISERGQDNSPLHF.

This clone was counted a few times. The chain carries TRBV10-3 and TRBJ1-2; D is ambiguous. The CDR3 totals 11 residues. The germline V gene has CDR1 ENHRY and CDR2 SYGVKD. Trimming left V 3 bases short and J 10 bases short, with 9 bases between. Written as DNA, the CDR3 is TGTGCCATCAGTGATTGGGGAAACTACACCTTC. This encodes CAISDWGNYTF.

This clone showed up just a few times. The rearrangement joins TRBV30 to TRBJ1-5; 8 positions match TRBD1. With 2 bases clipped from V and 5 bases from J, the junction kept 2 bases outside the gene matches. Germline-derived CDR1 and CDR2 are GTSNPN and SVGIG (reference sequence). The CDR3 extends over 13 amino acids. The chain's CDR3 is CAWSPGGYQPQHF. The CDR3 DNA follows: TGTGCCTGGAGTCCAGGGGGCTATCAGCCCCAGCATTTT.

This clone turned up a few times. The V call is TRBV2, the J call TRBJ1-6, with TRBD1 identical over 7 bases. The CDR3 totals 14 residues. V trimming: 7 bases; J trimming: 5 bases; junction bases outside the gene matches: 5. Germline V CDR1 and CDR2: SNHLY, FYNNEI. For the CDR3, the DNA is TGTGCCAGCACCACACAGGGGAATAATTCACCCCTCCACTTT. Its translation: CASTTQGNNSPLHF.

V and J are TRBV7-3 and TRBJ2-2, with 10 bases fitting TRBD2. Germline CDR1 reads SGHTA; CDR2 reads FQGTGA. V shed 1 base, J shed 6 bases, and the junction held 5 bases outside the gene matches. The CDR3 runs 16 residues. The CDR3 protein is CASSLKGTSVAGELFF. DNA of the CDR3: TGTGCCAGCAGCTTAAAAGGGACTAGCGTGGCCGGGGAGCTGTTTTTT.

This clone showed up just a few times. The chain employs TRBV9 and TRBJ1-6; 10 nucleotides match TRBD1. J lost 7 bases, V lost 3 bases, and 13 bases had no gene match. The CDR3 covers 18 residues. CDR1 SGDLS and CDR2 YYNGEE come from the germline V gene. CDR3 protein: CASSAQGQGRHVNSPLHF. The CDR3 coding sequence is TGTGCCAGCAGCGCCCAGGGACAGGGGCGTCACGTGAATTCACCCCTCCACTTT.

The CDR3 sequence is CASSLNGQATFNTGELFF. The CDR3 nucleotides read TGTGCCAGCAGCTTAAATGGACAGGCCACTTTTAACACCGGGGAGCTGTTTTTT. This sequence joins TRBV7-3 and TRBJ2-2, with 7 bases that match TRBD1. The ends lost 1 base at V and 2 bases at J; junction bases unmatched: 10. Germline V gene lookup returns CDR1 SGHTA and CDR2 FQGTGA. There are 18 residues in the CDR3.